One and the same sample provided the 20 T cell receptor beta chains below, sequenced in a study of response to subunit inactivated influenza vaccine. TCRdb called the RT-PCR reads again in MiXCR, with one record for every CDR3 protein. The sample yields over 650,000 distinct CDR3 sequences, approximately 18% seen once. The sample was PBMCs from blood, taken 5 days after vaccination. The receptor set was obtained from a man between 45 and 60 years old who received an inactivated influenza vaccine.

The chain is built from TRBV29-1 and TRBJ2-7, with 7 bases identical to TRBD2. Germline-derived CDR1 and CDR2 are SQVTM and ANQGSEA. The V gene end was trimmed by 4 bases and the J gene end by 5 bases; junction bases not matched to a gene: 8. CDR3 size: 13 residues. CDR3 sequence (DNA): TGCAGCGTTGGACTGAGGCTAGCGGACGAGCAGTACTTC. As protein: CSVGLRLADEQYF.

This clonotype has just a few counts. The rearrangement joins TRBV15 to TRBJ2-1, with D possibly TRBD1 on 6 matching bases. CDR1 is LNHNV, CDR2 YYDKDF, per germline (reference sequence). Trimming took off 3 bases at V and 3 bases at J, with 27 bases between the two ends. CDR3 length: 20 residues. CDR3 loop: CATSSPGVGPTRPGYNEQFF. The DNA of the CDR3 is TGTGCCACCAGCAGCCCAGGGGTGGGACCCACACGACCCGGCTACAATGAGCAGTTCTTC.

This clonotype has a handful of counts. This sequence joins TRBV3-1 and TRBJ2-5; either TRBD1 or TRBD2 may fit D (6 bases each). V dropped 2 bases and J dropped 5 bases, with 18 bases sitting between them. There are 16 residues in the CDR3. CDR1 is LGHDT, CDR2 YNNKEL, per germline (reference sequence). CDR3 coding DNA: TGTGCCAGCAGCCAACGGGGGCCAGCCAGTTCGGAGACCCAGTACTTC. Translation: CASSQRGPASSETQYF.

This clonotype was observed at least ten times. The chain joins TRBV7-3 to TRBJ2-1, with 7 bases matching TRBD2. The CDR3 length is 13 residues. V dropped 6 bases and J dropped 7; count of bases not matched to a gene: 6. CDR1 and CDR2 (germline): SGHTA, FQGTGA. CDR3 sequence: CASSLSGANEQFF. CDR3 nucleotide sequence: TGTGCCAGCAGTCTAAGCGGGGCTAATGAGCAGTTCTTC.

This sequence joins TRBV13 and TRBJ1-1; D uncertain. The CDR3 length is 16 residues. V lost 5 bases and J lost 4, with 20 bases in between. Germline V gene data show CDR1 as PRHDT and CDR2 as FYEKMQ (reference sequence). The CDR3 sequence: CASSRPYSGRGTEAFF. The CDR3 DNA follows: TGTGCCAGCAGCCGCCCTTACAGTGGCCGGGGCACTGAAGCTTTCTTT.

CDR3 sequence (DNA): TGCAGTGCTAGGGAGGGAGGGGGTGACAATGAGCAGTTCTTC. As protein: CSAREGGGDNEQFF. The chain links TRBV20-1 to TRBJ2-1; D perhaps matches TRBD2 (7 bases). The CDR3 extends over 14 amino acids. Germline assignment: CDR1 DFQATT and CDR2 SNEGSKA (reference sequence). V shed 3 bases and J shed 5 bases, with 14 bases lying between them.

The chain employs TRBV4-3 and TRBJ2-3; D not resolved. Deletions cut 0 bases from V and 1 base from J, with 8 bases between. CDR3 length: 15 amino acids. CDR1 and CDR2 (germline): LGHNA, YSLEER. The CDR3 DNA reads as TGCGCCAGCAGCCAAGATGATAAATGCACAGATACGCAGTATTTT. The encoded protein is CASSQDDKCTDTQYF.

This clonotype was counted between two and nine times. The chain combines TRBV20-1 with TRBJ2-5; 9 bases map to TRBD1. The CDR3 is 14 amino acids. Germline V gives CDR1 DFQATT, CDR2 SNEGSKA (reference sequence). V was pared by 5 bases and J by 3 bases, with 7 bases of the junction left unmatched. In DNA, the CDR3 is TGCAGTGCTCAGGACAGGGGAATTGAAGAGACCCAGTACTTC. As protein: CSAQDRGIEETQYF.

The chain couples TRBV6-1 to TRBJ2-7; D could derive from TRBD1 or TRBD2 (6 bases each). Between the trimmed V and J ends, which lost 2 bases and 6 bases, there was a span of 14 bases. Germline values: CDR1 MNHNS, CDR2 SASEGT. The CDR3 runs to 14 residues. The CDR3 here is CASSEYGGSSEQYF. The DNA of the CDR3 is TGTGCCAGCAGTGAATACGGGGGCTCAAGCGAGCAGTACTTC.

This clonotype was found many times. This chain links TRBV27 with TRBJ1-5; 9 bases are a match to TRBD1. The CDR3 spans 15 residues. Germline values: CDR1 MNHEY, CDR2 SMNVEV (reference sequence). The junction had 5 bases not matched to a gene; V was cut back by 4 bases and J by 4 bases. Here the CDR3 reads CASSSGTGRNQPQHF. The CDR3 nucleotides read TGTGCCAGCAGTTCGGGGACAGGGCGGAATCAGCCCCAGCATTTT.

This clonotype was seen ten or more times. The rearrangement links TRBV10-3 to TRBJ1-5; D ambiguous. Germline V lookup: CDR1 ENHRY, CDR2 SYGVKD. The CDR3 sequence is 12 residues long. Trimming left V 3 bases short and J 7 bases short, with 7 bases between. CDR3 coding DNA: TGTGCCATCAGTGATGCGTACCAGCCCCAGCATTTT. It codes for CAISDAYQPQHF.

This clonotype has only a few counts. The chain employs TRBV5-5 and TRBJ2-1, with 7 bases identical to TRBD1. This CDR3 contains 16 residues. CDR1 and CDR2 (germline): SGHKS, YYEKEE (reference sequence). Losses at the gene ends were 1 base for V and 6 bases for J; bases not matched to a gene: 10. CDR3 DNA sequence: TGTGCCAGCAGCTTGTCGAGGGGGCGCAACGTCAATGAGCAGTTCTTC. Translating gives CASSLSRGRNVNEQFF.

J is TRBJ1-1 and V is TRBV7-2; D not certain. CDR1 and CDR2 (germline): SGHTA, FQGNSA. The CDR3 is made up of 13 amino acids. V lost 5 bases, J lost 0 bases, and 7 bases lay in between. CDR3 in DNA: TGTGCCAGCAGCACTGACATGAACACTGAAGCTTTCTTT. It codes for CASSTDMNTEAFF.

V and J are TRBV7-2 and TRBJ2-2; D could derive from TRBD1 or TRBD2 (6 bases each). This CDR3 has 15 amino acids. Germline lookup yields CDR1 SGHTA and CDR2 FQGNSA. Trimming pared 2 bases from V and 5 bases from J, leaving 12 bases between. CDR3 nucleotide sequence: TGTGCCAGCAGCTTAAGGGGGGTGTGGACCGGGGAGCTGTTTTTT. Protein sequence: CASSLRGVWTGELFF.

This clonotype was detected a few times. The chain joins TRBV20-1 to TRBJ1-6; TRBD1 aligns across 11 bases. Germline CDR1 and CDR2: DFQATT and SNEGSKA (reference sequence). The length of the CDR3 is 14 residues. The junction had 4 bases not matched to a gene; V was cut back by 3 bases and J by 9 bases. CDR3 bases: TGCAGTGCTAGCAGGGGACAGGGGGGTTCACCCCTCCACTTT. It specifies CSASRGQGGSPLHF.

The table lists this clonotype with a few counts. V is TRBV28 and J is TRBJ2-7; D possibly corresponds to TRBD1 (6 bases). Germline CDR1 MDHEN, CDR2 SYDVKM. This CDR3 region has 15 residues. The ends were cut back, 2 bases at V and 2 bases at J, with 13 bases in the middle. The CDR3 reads CASSLDERGTYEQYF. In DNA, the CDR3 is TGTGCCAGCAGTTTAGACGAAAGGGGGACCTACGAGCAGTACTTC. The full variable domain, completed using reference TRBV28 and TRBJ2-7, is DVKVTQSSRYLVKRTGEKVFLECVQDMDHENMFWYRQDPGLGLRLIYFSYDVKMKEKGDIPEGYSVSREKKERFSLILESASTNQTSMYLCASSLDERGTYEQYFGPGTRLTVT.

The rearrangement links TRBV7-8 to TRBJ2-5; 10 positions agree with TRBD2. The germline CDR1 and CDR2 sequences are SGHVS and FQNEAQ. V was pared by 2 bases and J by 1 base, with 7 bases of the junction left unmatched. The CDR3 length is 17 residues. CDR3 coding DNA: TGTGCCAGCAGCTTACTAGCGGGGGCCGTTTCCCAAGAGACCCAGTACTTC. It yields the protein CASSLLAGAVSQETQYF.

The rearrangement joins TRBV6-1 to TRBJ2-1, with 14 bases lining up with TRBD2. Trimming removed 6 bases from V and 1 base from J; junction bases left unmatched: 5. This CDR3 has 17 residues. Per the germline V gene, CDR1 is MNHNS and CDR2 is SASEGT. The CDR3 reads CASRPGLAGASYNEQFF. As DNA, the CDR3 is TGTGCCAGCAGACCGGGACTAGCGGGAGCGTCCTACAATGAGCAGTTCTTC.

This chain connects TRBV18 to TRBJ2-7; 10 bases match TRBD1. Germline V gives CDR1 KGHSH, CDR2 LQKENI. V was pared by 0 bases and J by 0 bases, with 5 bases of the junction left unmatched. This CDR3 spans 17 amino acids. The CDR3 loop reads CASSPPHRTGGSYEQYF. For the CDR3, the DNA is TGTGCCAGCTCACCACCCCACCGGACAGGGGGCTCCTACGAGCAGTACTTC.

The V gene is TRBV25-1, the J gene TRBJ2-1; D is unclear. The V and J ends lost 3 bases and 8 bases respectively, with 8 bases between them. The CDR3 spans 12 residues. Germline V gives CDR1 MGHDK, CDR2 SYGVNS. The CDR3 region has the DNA TGTGCCAGCAGTGATTTTGTTGATGAGCAGTTCTTC. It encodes CASSDFVDEQFF.